The 11 T cell receptor beta chains given below trace back to one sample, sequenced in a study of CD8+ T cells in alopecia areata. The treatment was: oral pan-JAK inhibitor, 5-10 mg twice daily. Sequencing relied on a cDNA template that was reverse transcribed from extracted RNA. The assay was immunoSEQ multiplex PCR, and TCRdb's table has in-frame clones only and misses some. Among 150,000 to 200,000 clones, about 55% were seen once, and the ten largest hold about a tenth. The source was CD8+ T cells sorted from blood, collected at week 24, from a patient treated with tofacitinib. These receptors came from a human donor with alopecia areata.

The chain has TRBV6-5 and TRBJ2-7, with D hard to call. The CDR3 runs to 15 residues. The germline V gene encodes CDR1 MNHEY and CDR2 SVGAGI. V shed 6 bases and J shed 2 bases, with 17 bases lying between them. The CDR3 DNA follows: TGTGCCAGCAGCCAACGGGTCCGTTACCCCTACGAGCAGTACTTC. It translates to CASSQRVRYPYEQYF.

The CDR3 DNA reads as TGCAGCGTCGCCAGGGAGAGGGACGAAGCTTTCTTT. Protein product: CSVARERDEAFF. This chain joins TRBV29-1 and TRBJ1-1; maybe TRBD1 (5 bases). Trimming took off 6 bases at V and 8 bases at J, with 16 bases between the two ends. The length of the CDR3 is 12 residues. Germline V gene lookup returns CDR1 SQVTM and CDR2 ANQGSEA.

The J gene is TRBJ2-2, the V gene TRBV4-3; a weak D match, TRBD2 (6 bases). CDR1 and CDR2 (germline): LGHNA, YSLEER. Trimming removed 7 bases from V and 4 bases from J, with 13 bases in between. This CDR3 contains 14 residues. In nucleotides, the CDR3 is TGCGCCAGCAACCCGAGACTAGGCACCGGGGAGCTGTTTTTT. Its translation is CASNPRLGTGELFF.

This clone was found a few times. The chain recombines TRBV25-1 with TRBJ2-7; no clear D gene. The CDR3 has 12 amino acids. Trimming removed 11 bases from V and 2 bases from J, with 13 bases in between. The V gene's germline CDR1 is MGHDK and CDR2 SYGVNS. CDR3 bases: TGTGCCTCCAGAAAGTCGGCCTACGAGCAGTACTTC. It codes for CASRKSAYEQYF.

The chain is built from TRBV4-3 and TRBJ1-5; no clear D. The CDR3 length is 13 residues. The germline V and J ends were trimmed by 0 bases and 4 bases, with 4 bases remaining between them. The germline CDR1 and CDR2 sequences are LGHNA and YSLEER. CDR3 in DNA: TGCGCCAGCAGCCAAGAACAGAATCAGCCCCAGCATTTT. Translated, it gives CASSQEQNQPQHF.

The V gene is TRBV30, the J gene TRBJ1-2; 7 nucleotides align to TRBD1. V lost 5 bases and J lost 6; bases outside the gene matches: 6. CDR3 size: 12 residues. Germline lookup yields CDR1 GTSNPN and CDR2 SVGIG (reference sequence). The CDR3 loop reads CAWDGRGDGYTF. CDR3 DNA: TGTGCCTGGGACGGCAGGGGGGATGGCTACACCTTC.

This chain joins TRBV29-1 and TRBJ2-7, with D hard to call. Deletions cut 2 bases from V and 1 base from J, with 6 bases between. CDR3 length equals 12 residues. CDR1 and CDR2 (germline): SQVTM, ANQGSEA. In DNA form, the CDR3 reads TGCAGCGTTGAACAGGATTCCTACGAGCAGTACTTC. This translates into CSVEQDSYEQYF.

The chain joins TRBV4-1 to TRBJ1-2; 7 bases are a match to TRBD1. Germline V gene lookup returns CDR1 MGHRA and CDR2 YSYEKL. The CDR3 loop spans 16 amino acids. V was pared by 0 bases and J by 4 bases, with 8 bases of the junction left unmatched. The CDR3 region is CASSQEMGQRFYGYTF. CDR3 bases: TGCGCCAGCAGCCAAGAGATGGGACAGCGATTCTATGGCTACACCTTC.

The gene calls are TRBV7-3 and TRBJ2-1, with 9 bases that match TRBD2. The CDR3 has 15 residues. Germline V gene data show CDR1 as SGHTA and CDR2 as FQGTGA. The junction had 6 bases not matched to a gene; V was cut back by 2 bases and J by 7 bases. Written as DNA, the CDR3 is TGTGCCAGCAGCTTAGCGGGGGGGCCGAGGAATGAGCAGTTCTTC. Translated, it gives CASSLAGGPRNEQFF.

The gene calls are TRBV5-6 and TRBJ2-3; D is uncertain. Per germline, CDR1 SGHDT and CDR2 YYEEEE. This CDR3 spans 13 amino acids. V was shortened by 3 bases and J by 1 base, with 6 bases between the two germline ends. Written as DNA, the CDR3 is TGTGCCAGCAGCTCCGAAGGCACAGATACGCAGTATTTT. This encodes CASSSEGTDTQYF.

The genes are TRBV5-6 and TRBJ2-7; D is unclear. Germline assignment: CDR1 SGHDT and CDR2 YYEEEE. This CDR3 contains 12 residues. V was shortened by 0 bases and J by 5 bases, with 6 bases between the two germline ends. The CDR3 coding sequence is TGTGCCAGCAGCTTGGATTGGAACGAGCAGTACTTC. Translating it yields CASSLDWNEQYF.